This T cell receptor beta chain was sequenced in a study of patients and donors after allogeneic stem cell transplantation. TCRdb re-derived calls from the RT-PCR reads in MiXCR, one entry per CDR3 protein. The repertoire holds approximately 210,000 distinct CDR3 sequences, with around 41% as singletons. This CDR3 comprises 14 residues. CDR1 is MNHEY, CDR2 SMNVEV, per germline (reference sequence). Deletions cut 6 bases from V and 6 bases from J, with 15 bases between. The clonotype was recovered from a human donor who was either an allogeneic HSCT recipient or a stem cell or donor lymphocyte infusion donor (not recorded which). It is not recorded whose cells these are; they may come from a transplant donor. The chain recombines TRBV27 with TRBJ2-1; D possibly corresponds to TRBD2 (6 bases). Sequencing was done on a sample of blood, either unsorted or a sorted T cell fraction (not recorded which). The CDR3 is CASSPPPGLNEQFF. The CDR3 DNA follows: TGTGCCAGCAGCCCACCACCGGGACTCAATGAGCAGTTCTTC.